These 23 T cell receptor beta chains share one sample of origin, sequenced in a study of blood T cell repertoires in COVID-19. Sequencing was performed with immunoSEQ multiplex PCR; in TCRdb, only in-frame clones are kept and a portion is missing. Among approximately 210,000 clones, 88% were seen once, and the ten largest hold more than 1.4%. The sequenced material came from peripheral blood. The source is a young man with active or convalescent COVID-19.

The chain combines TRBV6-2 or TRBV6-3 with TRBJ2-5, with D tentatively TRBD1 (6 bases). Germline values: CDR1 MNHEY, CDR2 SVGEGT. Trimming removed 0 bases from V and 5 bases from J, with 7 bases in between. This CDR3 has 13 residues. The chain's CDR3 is CASSYSRGETQYF. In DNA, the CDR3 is TGTGCCAGCAGTTACTCGAGGGGGGAGACCCAGTACTTC.

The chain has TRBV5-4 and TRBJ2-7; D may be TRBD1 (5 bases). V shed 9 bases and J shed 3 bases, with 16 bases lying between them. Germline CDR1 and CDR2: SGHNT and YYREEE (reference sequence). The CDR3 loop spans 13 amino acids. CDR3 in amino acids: CATTRDRSYEQYF. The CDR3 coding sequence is TGTGCCACAACCAGGGATAGGAGCTACGAGCAGTACTTC.

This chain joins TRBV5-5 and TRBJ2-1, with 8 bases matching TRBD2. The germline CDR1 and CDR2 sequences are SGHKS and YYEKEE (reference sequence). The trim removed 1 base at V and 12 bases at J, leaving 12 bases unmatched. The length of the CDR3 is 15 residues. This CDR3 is CASSLTSGTSIWQFF. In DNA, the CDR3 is TGTGCCAGCAGCTTGACCTCCGGGACTAGTATTTGGCAGTTCTTC. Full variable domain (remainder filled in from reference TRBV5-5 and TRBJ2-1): DAGVTQSPTHLIKTRGQQVTLRCSPISGHKSVSWYQQVLGQGPQFIFQYYEKEERGRGNFPDRFSARQFPNYSSELNVNALLLGDSALYLCASSLTSGTSIWQFFGPGTRLTVL.

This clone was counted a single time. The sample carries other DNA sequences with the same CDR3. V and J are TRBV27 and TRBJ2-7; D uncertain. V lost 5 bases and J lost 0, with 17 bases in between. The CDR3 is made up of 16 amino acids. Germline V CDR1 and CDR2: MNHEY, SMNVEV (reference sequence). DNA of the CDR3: TGTGCCAGCAGTCCCTTGTTGGCAGAAAGCTCCTACGAGCAGTACTTC. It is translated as CASSPLLAESSYEQYF.

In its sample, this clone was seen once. CDR3 nucleotide sequence: TGCGCCAGCAGCCAAGATTTTCAGGGGGCCGGGACTAGCGCCAGATACGAGCAGTACTTC. Residues: CASSQDFQGAGTSARYEQYF. The chain couples TRBV4-3 to TRBJ2-7, with 10 bases lining up with TRBD2. This CDR3 is 20 amino acids long. V trimming: 0 bases; J trimming: 4 bases; junction bases outside the gene matches: 18. Germline V gene data show CDR1 as LGHNA and CDR2 as YSLEER.

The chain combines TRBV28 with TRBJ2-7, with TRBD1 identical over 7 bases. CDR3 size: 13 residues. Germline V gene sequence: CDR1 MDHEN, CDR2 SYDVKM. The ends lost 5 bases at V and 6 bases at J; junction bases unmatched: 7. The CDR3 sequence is CASSADRVTEQYF. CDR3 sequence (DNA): TGTGCCAGCAGTGCCGACAGGGTAACCGAGCAGTACTTC.

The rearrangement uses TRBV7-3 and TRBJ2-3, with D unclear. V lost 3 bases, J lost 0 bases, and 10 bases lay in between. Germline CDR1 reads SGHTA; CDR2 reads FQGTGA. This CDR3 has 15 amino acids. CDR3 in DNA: TGTGCCAGCAGCTTGCAACAGCTTAGCACAGATACGCAGTATTTT. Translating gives CASSLQQLSTDTQYF.

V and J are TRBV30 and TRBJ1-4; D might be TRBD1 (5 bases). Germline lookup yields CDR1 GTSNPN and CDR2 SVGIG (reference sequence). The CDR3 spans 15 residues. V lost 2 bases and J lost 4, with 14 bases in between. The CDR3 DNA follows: TGTGCCTGGAGTATTGGACATGCGGATAATGAAAAACTGTTTTTT. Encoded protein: CAWSIGHADNEKLFF.

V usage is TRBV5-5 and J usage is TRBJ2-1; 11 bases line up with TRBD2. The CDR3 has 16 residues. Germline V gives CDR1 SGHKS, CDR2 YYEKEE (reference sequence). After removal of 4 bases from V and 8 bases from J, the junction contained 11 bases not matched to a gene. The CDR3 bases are TGTGCCAGCAGCCCGGGACTAGCGGCCCCTAGGGATGAGCAGTTCTTC. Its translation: CASSPGLAAPRDEQFF.

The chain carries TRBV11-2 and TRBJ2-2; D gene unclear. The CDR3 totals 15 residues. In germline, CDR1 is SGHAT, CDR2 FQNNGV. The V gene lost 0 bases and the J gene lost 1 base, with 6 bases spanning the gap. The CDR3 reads CASSLDRQNTGELFF. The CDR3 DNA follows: TGTGCCAGCAGCTTAGATAGACAGAACACCGGGGAGCTGTTTTTT. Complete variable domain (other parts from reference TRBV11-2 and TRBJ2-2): EAGVAQSPRYKIIEKRQSVAFWCNPISGHATLYWYQQILGQGPKLLIQFQNNGVVDDSQLPKDRFSAERLKGVDSTLKIQPAKLEDSAVYLCASSLDRQNTGELFFGEGSRLTVL.

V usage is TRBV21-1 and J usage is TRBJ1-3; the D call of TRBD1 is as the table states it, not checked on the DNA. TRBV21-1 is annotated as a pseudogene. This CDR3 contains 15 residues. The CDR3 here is CASSKEGPDWITIYF. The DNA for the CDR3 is TGTGCCAGCAGCAAAGAGGGGCCAGATTGGATCACCATATATTTT.

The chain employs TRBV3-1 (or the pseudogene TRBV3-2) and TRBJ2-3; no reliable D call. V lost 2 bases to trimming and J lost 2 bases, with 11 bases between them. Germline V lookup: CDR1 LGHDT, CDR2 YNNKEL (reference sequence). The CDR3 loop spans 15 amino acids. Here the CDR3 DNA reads TGTGCCAGCAGCCAATTCCCGGCGGTCACAGATACGCAGTATTTT. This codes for CASSQFPAVTDTQYF.

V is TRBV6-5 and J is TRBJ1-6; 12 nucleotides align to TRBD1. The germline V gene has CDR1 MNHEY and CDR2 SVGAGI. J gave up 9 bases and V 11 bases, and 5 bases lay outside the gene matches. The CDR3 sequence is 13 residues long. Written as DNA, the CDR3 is TGTGCCGGGGGGACAGGGGGCAGTTCACCCCTCCACTTT. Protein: CAGGTGGSSPLHF.

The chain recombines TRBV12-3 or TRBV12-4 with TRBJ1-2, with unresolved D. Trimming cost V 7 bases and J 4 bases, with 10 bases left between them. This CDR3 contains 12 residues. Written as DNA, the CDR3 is TGTGCCAGCAACATGGGCGTCTATGGCTACACCTTC. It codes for CASNMGVYGYTF.

CDR3 sequence (DNA): TGCGCCAGCAGAGCTAGACACGAGCAGTACTTC. Residues: CASRARHEQYF. The V call is TRBV5-1, the J call TRBJ2-7; D not certain. CDR3 length: 11 amino acids. The V end lost 5 bases, the J end lost 5 bases, and 8 bases lay between the germline ends. Germline V gives CDR1 SGHRS, CDR2 YFSETQ. Supplemented by reference TRBV5-1 and TRBJ2-7, the full variable domain reads KAGVTQTPRYLIKTRGQQVTLSCSPISGHRSVSWYQQTPGQGLQFLFEYFSETQRNKGNFPGRFSGRQFSNSRSEMNVSTLELGDSALYLCASRARHEQYFGPGTRLTVT.

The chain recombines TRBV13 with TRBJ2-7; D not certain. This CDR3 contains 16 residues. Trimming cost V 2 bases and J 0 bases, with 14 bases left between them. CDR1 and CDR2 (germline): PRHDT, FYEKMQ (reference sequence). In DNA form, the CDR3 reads TGTGCCAGCAGCTTAAGGCAGACTTTAAGCTCCTACGAGCAGTACTTC. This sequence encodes CASSLRQTLSSYEQYF.

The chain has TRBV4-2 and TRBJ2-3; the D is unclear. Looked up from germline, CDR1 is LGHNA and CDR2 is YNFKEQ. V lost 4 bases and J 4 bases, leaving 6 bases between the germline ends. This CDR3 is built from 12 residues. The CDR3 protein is CASSPSPDTQYF. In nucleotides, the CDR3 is TGTGCCAGCAGCCCGTCCCCAGATACGCAGTATTTT.

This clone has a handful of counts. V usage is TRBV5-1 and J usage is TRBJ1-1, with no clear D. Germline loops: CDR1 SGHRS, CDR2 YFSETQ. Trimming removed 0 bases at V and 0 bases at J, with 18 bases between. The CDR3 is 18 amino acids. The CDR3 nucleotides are TGCGCCAGCAGCTTGGCCTTAGCCCCGGGAATAGTGAACACTGAAGCTTTCTTT. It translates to CASSLALAPGIVNTEAFF.

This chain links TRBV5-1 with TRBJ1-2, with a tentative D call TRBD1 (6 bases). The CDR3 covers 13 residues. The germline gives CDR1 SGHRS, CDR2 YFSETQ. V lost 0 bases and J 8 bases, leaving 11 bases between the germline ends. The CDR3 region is CASSLESRGGYTF. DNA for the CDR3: TGCGCCAGCAGCTTGGAGTCCAGGGGAGGCTACACCTTC.

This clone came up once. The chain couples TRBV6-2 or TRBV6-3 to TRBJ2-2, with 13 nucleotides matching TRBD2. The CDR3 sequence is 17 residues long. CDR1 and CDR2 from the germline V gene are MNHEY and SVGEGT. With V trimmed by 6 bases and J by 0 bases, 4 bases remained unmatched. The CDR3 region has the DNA TGTGCCAGCAGCTTAACTAGCGGGAGGGCGAACACCGGGGAGCTGTTTTTT. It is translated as CASSLTSGRANTGELFF.

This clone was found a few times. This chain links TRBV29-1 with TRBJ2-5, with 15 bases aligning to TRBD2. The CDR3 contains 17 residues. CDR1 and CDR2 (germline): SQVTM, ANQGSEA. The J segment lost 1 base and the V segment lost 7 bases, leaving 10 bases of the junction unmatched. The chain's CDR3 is CSAGLAGGRATQETQYF. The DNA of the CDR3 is TGCAGCGCAGGACTAGCGGGAGGGCGCGCAACCCAAGAGACCCAGTACTTC.

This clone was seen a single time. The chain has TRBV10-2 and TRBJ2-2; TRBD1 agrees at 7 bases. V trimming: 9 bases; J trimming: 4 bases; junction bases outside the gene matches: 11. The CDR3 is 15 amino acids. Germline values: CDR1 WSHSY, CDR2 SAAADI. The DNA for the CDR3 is TGCGCCAGTAAACAGGGGAGAACCAGCACCGGGGAGCTGTTTTTT. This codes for CASKQGRTSTGELFF.

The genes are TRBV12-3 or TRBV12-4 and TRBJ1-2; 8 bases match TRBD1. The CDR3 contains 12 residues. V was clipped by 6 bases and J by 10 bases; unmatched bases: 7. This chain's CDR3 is CASRAGQGAYTF. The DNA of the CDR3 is TGTGCCAGCAGAGCAGGACAGGGAGCCTACACCTTC.